The rows below give T cell receptor beta chains drawn from one sample of a study of metastatic and nonmetastatic thyroid tumors. With MiXCR, TCRdb called clones anew from the PCR reads. The sample holds more than 13,000 clones; 23% are singletons and the top ten take less than 9.5%. Sample: blood. The receptors come from a female donor with papillary thyroid cancer or a benign thyroid nodule (not recorded which). Some clones in this sample may be carry-over from other donors' samples. Both conserved end residues are part of each CDR3.

V,J,CDR3
TRBV10-3,TRBJ2-3,CAISDKTSGSGDTQYF
TRBV4-2,TRBJ1-5,CASSRDANQPQHF
TRBV5-1,TRBJ2-7,CASSSLDGNEQYF
TRBV20-1,TRBJ2-7,CSARTSGSNEQYF
TRBV30,TRBJ2-5,CAWRSSYQETQYF
TRBV11-1,TRBJ1-1,CASSLEGGSVTEAFF
TRBV20-1,TRBJ2-7,CSAREASGSLGEQYF
TRBV28,TRBJ1-1,CASSFQRTGLNTEAFF
TRBV5-1,TRBJ2-7,CASSLGGGLYEQYF
TRBV2,TRBJ2-1,CASSAGPPSRYEQFF
TRBV6-2/TRBV6-3,TRBJ2-7,CASSPIRTGIGEQYF
TRBV7-8,TRBJ2-3,CASRPATSTDTQYF
TRBV20-1,TRBJ1-5,CSAPSQGASNQPQHF
TRBV10-3,TRBJ2-1,CAISESHRGSYNEQFF
TRBV11-1,TRBJ2-1,CASSNPTSGASSYNEQFF
TRBV30,TRBJ1-2,CAWREKTGPADGYTF
TRBV25-1,TRBJ2-1,CARVTHRGSSYNEQFF
TRBV6-1,TRBJ1-5,CASMRPGTANQPQHF
TRBV5-1,TRBJ1-1,CASSLGGTGAGTEAFF
TRBV5-1,TRBJ2-7,CASSLRTGLDEQYF
TRBV4-1,TRBJ1-4,CASSQLINEKLFF
TRBV6-1,TRBJ2-3,CASNIGGTGGTDTQYF
TRBV4-3,TRBJ2-6,CASSQAGQGPGANVLTF
TRBV28,TRBJ2-1,CASSFPLTSPLNEQFF
TRBV30,TRBJ1-2,CACLSLEGYTF
TRBV28,TRBJ2-5,CASSTSWGTFAQYF
TRBV6-1,TRBJ1-5,CASSERGLQPQHF
TRBV12-3/TRBV12-4,TRBJ2-3,CASSFGVSSPSTDTQYF
TRBV7-2,TRBJ2-3,CASSLVGPLSTQYF
TRBV5-1,TRBJ2-7,CASSLGQGRNEQYF
TRBV12-3/TRBV12-4,TRBJ2-2,CASSTSGLQTGELFF